What follows are 24 T cell receptor beta chains derived from one specimen sequenced in a study of CD8+ T cells in alopecia areata. It was cDNA, reverse transcribed from extracted RNA, that served as the sequencing template. The protocol was immunoSEQ multiplex PCR, while the TCRdb copy is restricted to in-frame clones and leaves out a portion. Of some 180,000 clones listed, approximately 55% are singletons. The treatment is: oral pan-JAK inhibitor, 5-10 mg twice daily. The sequencing here drew on CD8+ T cells sorted from blood, taken at week 24, from a patient treated with tofacitinib. The receptors come from a human donor with alopecia areata.

This sequence joins TRBV30 and TRBJ1-2, with TRBD1 as a possible D gene (5 bases). Trimming removed 0 bases at V and 4 bases at J, with 9 bases between. The germline gives CDR1 GTSNPN, CDR2 SVGIG (reference sequence). This CDR3 is built from 13 residues. The CDR3 nucleotides are TGTGCCTGGAGTGTGGGGGAAGGCTATGGCTACACCTTC. It specifies CAWSVGEGYGYTF.

The chain carries TRBV4-3 and TRBJ2-1, with D possibly matching TRBD2 (5 bases). In germline, CDR1 is LGHNA, CDR2 YSLEER. The CDR3 contains 16 residues. V was trimmed by 1 base and J by 2 bases, leaving 12 bases between them. CDR3 nucleotides: TGCGCCAGCAGCCAAGTATCCGGGGTACCCTACAATGAGCAGTTCTTC. It translates to CASSQVSGVPYNEQFF.

This clone was detected a few times. The chain employs TRBV5-6 and TRBJ1-1; 9 bases line up with TRBD1. V lost 2 bases to trimming and J lost 5 bases; unmatched junction nucleotides: 4. Per the germline V gene, CDR1 is SGHDT and CDR2 is YYEEEE. This CDR3 spans 14 amino acids. The CDR3 nucleotides read TGTGCCAGCAGCTTAGGGACAGGGCTGACTGAAGCTTTCTTT. This translates into CASSLGTGLTEAFF. The full variable domain, rest sourced from reference TRBV5-6 and TRBJ1-1, is DAGVTQSPTHLIKTRGQQVTLRCSPKSGHDTVSWYQQALGQGPQFIFQYYEEEERQRGNFPDRFSGHQFPNYSSELNVNALLLGDSALYLCASSLGTGLTEAFFGQGTRLTVV.

The chain couples TRBV19 to TRBJ2-6; 7 nucleotides agree with TRBD1. This CDR3 has 15 residues. Germline-derived CDR1 and CDR2 are LNHDA and SQIVND (reference sequence). J gave up 2 bases and V 5 bases, and 3 bases lay outside the gene matches. The CDR3 DNA reads TGTGCCAGTAGTCCGACAGGGACTGGGGCCAACGTCCTGACTTTC. It codes for CASSPTGTGANVLTF.

The chain employs TRBV9 and TRBJ1-1, with D unclear. V was shortened by 2 bases and J by 7 bases, with 12 bases between the two germline ends. Per germline, CDR1 SGDLS and CDR2 YYNGEE. CDR3 length: 13 amino acids. The CDR3, as DNA: TGTGCCAGCAGCGTCTCCAAACTGGGTGAAGCTTTCTTT. This gives the protein CASSVSKLGEAFF.

The V and J genes are TRBV7-3 and TRBJ2-3, with 11 bases lining up with TRBD2. The CDR3 contains 19 residues. CDR1 and CDR2 (germline): SGHTA, FQGTGA. Trimming at V came to 3 bases and at J to 0 bases, leaving 11 bases not matched to a gene. CDR3 loop: CASSFSGGASFTSTDTQYF. CDR3 in DNA: TGTGCCAGCAGCTTTAGCGGGGGGGCCTCATTCACTAGCACAGATACGCAGTATTTT.

This clone was observed a handful of times. The chain joins TRBV11-2 to TRBJ1-2; weak D call: TRBD1 (5 bases). Germline CDR1 reads SGHAT; CDR2 reads FQNNGV. With 5 bases removed from V and 6 bases from J, the gap between germline ends came to 16 bases. The CDR3 length is 14 residues. The CDR3 nucleotides are TGTGCCAGCAGCGCAGAAGGGACCTTCCATGGCTACACCTTC. It yields the protein CASSAEGTFHGYTF.

The gene calls are TRBV4-3 and TRBJ1-5; D not certain. The CDR3 runs to 14 residues. V dropped 0 bases and J dropped 4 bases, with 7 bases sitting between them. Germline V gives CDR1 LGHNA, CDR2 YSLEER. CDR3 sequence (DNA): TGCGCCAGCAGCCAAGATCTTGGGAATCAGCCCCAGCATTTT. The encoded protein is CASSQDLGNQPQHF.

The chain is built from TRBV30 and TRBJ2-6, with no clear D. V lost 3 bases to trimming and J lost 0 bases, with 6 bases between them. The germline V gene encodes CDR1 GTSNPN and CDR2 SVGIG (reference sequence). This CDR3 spans 14 amino acids. The CDR3 here is CAWRDPSGANVLTF. As DNA, the CDR3 is TGTGCCTGGAGGGACCCCTCTGGGGCCAACGTCCTGACTTTC.

The rearrangement links TRBV6-5 to TRBJ1-6; 7 bases match TRBD1. Germline CDR1 MNHEY, CDR2 SVGAGI. The CDR3 is 14 residues long. V lost 4 bases, J lost 9 bases, and 6 bases stayed unmatched. CDR3 in amino acids: CASSFTGDGSPLHF. CDR3 in DNA: TGTGCCAGCAGTTTTACAGGGGACGGTTCACCCCTCCACTTT.

The CDR3 DNA sequence: TGCAGCGTTGAAGCGCTACAGGGGAGGAACACCGGGGAGCTGTTTTTT. Protein sequence: CSVEALQGRNTGELFF. The chain uses TRBV29-1 and TRBJ2-2; TRBD1 matches 7 bases. The V gene end was trimmed by 1 base and the J gene end by 1 base; junction bases not matched to a gene: 6. Germline values: CDR1 SQVTM, CDR2 ANQGSEA. CDR3 length equals 16 residues.

As regards this clone: At one boundary the junction diverges from the germline segment, which might be a read error. The rearrangement links TRBV25-1 to TRBJ1-2; D unclear. The CDR3 sequence is 11 residues long. Germline values: CDR1 MGHDK, CDR2 SYGVNS. CDR3 nucleotides: TGTGCCAGTTCGCTCTCATATGCCTACACCTTC. Protein: CASSLSYAYTF.

This clone has more than one count but fewer than ten. J is TRBJ2-1 and V is TRBV11-2; 8 nucleotides align to TRBD2. The CDR3 has 13 amino acids. Germline values: CDR1 SGHAT, CDR2 FQNNGV. The trim removed 5 bases at V and 7 bases at J, leaving 4 bases unmatched. CDR3 in DNA: TGTGCCAGCAGCCCTGGGACTAGGAATGAGCAGTTCTTC. The encoded protein is CASSPGTRNEQFF.

This clone was seen a few times. The chain employs TRBV14 and TRBJ2-3, with D maybe TRBD2 (6 bases). Looked up from germline, CDR1 is SGHDN and CDR2 is FVKESK. V was cut by 4 bases and J by 3 bases, with 17 bases left in between. The CDR3 sequence is 16 residues long. As DNA, the CDR3 is TGTGCCAGCAGCCCTGTAGCCGCGGGGCCGACAGATACGCAGTATTTT. As protein: CASSPVAAGPTDTQYF.

The chain carries TRBV6-5 and TRBJ2-1; 11 positions agree with TRBD2. Germline assignment: CDR1 MNHEY and CDR2 SVGAGI. V lost 6 bases and J lost 7; bases outside the gene matches: 5. CDR3 length: 14 amino acids. CDR3 protein: CASSVAGGTNEQFF. CDR3 coding DNA: TGTGCCAGCAGCGTAGCGGGGGGGACGAATGAGCAGTTCTTC.

The chain uses TRBV9 and TRBJ2-3, with TRBD2 identical over 7 bases. The junction had 8 bases not matched to a gene; V was cut back by 1 base and J by 6 bases. The CDR3 consists of 15 residues. Germline V gene sequence: CDR1 SGDLS, CDR2 YYNGEE. In DNA form, the CDR3 reads TGTGCCAGCAGCGTACAGAGCGGGGTTCCGGATACGCAGTATTTT. Translation gives CASSVQSGVPDTQYF.

This clone was seen a handful of times. V and J are TRBV13 and TRBJ1-1; no clear D gene. Trimming cost V 6 bases and J 8 bases, with 10 bases left between them. The CDR3 covers 11 residues. Germline V gives CDR1 PRHDT, CDR2 FYEKMQ (reference sequence). The CDR3 loop is CASSSPTEAFF. Here the CDR3 DNA reads TGTGCCAGCAGTTCACCCACCGAAGCTTTCTTT.

This clone occurred a few times. J is TRBJ2-1 and V is TRBV30, with D perhaps given as TRBD1 or TRBD2 (5 bases each). The germline CDR1 and CDR2 sequences are GTSNPN and SVGIG (reference sequence). The V and J ends lost 2 bases and 8 bases respectively, with 13 bases between them. The CDR3 runs to 13 residues. CDR3 in amino acids: CAWSPLRGYEQFF. CDR3 sequence (DNA): TGTGCCTGGAGTCCACTTCGGGGCTATGAGCAGTTCTTC.

This clone was seen more than once but under ten times. The chain combines TRBV29-1 with TRBJ2-1; TRBD1 might be the D (5 bases). Germline V gene data show CDR1 as SQVTM and CDR2 as ANQGSEA. V lost 0 bases, J lost 6 bases, and 9 bases lay in between. This CDR3 is 13 amino acids long. The CDR3 loop reads CSVEEGDPNEQFF. CDR3 nucleotides: TGCAGCGTTGAAGAAGGGGATCCCAATGAGCAGTTCTTC.

J is TRBJ1-1 and V is TRBV6-5, with D possibly being TRBD1 (5 bases). V gave up 5 bases and J gave up 0 bases, with 7 bases separating them. This CDR3 region has 13 residues. Germline V CDR1 and CDR2: MNHEY, SVGAGI. CDR3 sequence (DNA): TGTGCCAGCAGTACGACAGTGAACACTGAAGCTTTCTTT. Its protein product is CASSTTVNTEAFF.

This chain uses TRBV30 with TRBJ1-1; weak D call: TRBD1 (6 bases). CDR1 GTSNPN and CDR2 SVGIG come from the germline V gene (reference sequence). Deletions cut 4 bases from V and 11 bases from J, with 20 bases between. This CDR3 has 13 residues. The CDR3 DNA reads as TGTGCCTGGACTACCGGGGGCGATGGAGGTGCTTTCTTT. It translates to CAWTTGGDGGAFF.

V is TRBV29-1 and J is TRBJ1-1, with 7 bases fitting TRBD1. The J segment lost 2 bases and the V segment lost 1 base, leaving 1 base of the junction unmatched. Per the germline V gene, CDR1 is SQVTM and CDR2 is ANQGSEA. This CDR3 contains 13 residues. CDR3 region: CSVEAGGNTEAFF. CDR3 coding DNA: TGCAGCGTTGAAGCAGGGGGAAACACTGAAGCTTTCTTT.

The CDR3 nucleotides are TGTGCCAGCAGTGAAGCAGGGAGGGAATACGAGCAGTACTTC. Protein sequence: CASSEAGREYEQYF. The chain has TRBV2 and TRBJ2-7, with 7 bases identical to TRBD2. The length of the CDR3 is 14 residues. Trimming removed 0 bases from V and 4 bases from J; junction bases left unmatched: 3. From germline, CDR1 is SNHLY and CDR2 FYNNEI.

This chain uses TRBV28 with TRBJ2-3; the D gene is possibly TRBD1 (6 bases). Germline assignment: CDR1 MDHEN and CDR2 SYDVKM. The CDR3 is 16 amino acids. Between the trimmed V and J ends, which lost 5 bases and 3 bases, there was a span of 18 bases. As DNA, the CDR3 is TGTGCCAGCAGTGGGACCACCGGGACACGGACAGATACGCAGTATTTT. This translates into CASSGTTGTRTDTQYF.